This T cell receptor (beta chain) stems from a study of human CD8 memory T cell subsets (TCRdb year 2020). Turning to the overall study: The clonal relationships among stem-like (TSTEM), progenitor exhausted-like (TPEX) and effector memory CD8+ T cell subsets were assessed by comparing the TCRbeta repertoires of these subsets. Several donors each provided TSTEM, TPEX and effector memory subsets, from which TCRbeta repertoires were obtained.

A Human TCR Profiling Kit was used to prepare UMI-labeled 5' RACE TCRbeta libraries. Every TCRbeta library was prepared in parallel with an identical number of PCR cycles. On the authors' methods: The number of functional CDR3beta clonotypes in each TCRbeta library ranged from about 2,800 to 18,000. MIGEC 1.2.9 was used for UMI extraction and consensus assembly, with a minimum of three reads required per UMI. MiXCR 3.0.3 was used to extract the in-frame CDR3beta repertoires. Diversity metrics were computed in VDJtools 1.2.1 after downsampling each sample to 42,000 randomly selected UMIs. For the top 3,000 clones of each sample pair, the repertoire overlap metrics D, R and F2 were calculated in VDJtools. The reads underwent TCRdb reprocessing, giving one record for each CDR3 protein sequence and no DNA. TCRdb's processing, not the study's, gives the V and J calls here. The sample's records list thousands of distinct CDR3 sequences. The ten top clones hold about 20% of the sample.

The germline V gene yields MGHRA for CDR1 and YSYEKL for CDR2. Spanning cysteine to phenylalanine, the CDR3 consists of 13 amino acids. The DNA is unrecorded. Study-level results and caveats: Only TCRbeta chains were sequenced, and repertoire comparisons rested on over five donors tested with paired t-tests and Bonferroni correction. The stem-like TSTEM and TPEX subsets each shared clonotypes with effector memory cells, but the TSTEM and TPEX repertoires had minimal overlap with each other, suggesting distinct antigen spectra. Normalized Shannon-Wiener diversity was similarly high in TSTEM and TPEX subsets, while effector memory subsets were less diverse by comparison. Based on Chao1 estimates, TSTEM subsets appeared to have greater repertoire diversity than TPEX subsets, which may reflect a broader range of specificities.

Its count unrecorded, this clonotype is medium-sized (0.01 to 0.1%) by frequency. Its antigen has not been determined. Density gradient separation was used to isolate peripheral blood mononuclear cells from buffy coats of healthy donors. The study enriched total CD8+ T cells through negative magnetic separation using EasySep or MojoSort CD8+ T cell isolation kits. An RNeasy Mini Kit was used to extract total RNA from duplicate vials of about 150,000 sorted CD8+ T cells per subset. The PBMCs were used either fresh or after being cryopreserved in fetal bovine serum with around 10% DMSO. Fluorescence-activated cell sorting on a FACSAria III was used to sort the CD8+ T cell subsets to purity.

The rearrangement joined TRBV4-1 to TRBJ1-1. Sequenced: CD8+ T cells from PBMCs. The TCR was taken from a human donor in good health. The CDR3 is CASSLGVNTEAFF.